Listed below are T cell receptor beta chains from one sample, sequenced in a study of cytotoxic CD8 clonotypes in ibrutinib-treated CLL. Measured with immunoSEQ multiplex PCR; TCRdb has only the in-frame clones, and not every one. The sample yields about 200,000 clones, approximately 75% seen once. The input for sequencing was PBMCs, taken after 12 months of ibrutinib treatment. These receptors all come from a human donor with chronic lymphocytic leukemia. Each CDR3 is given with its conserved first and last residue. A D gene is named only where the DNA matches it firmly. Not all rows give a size; the values are once, few, many and, for expanded clones, a class.

D	J	size	V	CDR3	DNA
TRBD2	TRBJ2-1	once	TRBV6-5	CASTLSAGGYNEQFF	TGTGCCAGCACCCTTTCGGCGGGGGGTTACAATGAGCAGTTCTTC
NA	TRBJ2-7	few	TRBV14	CASSLMGEGHEQYF	TGTGCCAGCAGCTTGATGGGGGAAGGTCACGAGCAGTACTTC
NA	TRBJ2-3	NA	TRBV30	CAWMGPLGGSTDTQYF	TGTGCCTGGATGGGGCCCCTCGGTGGAAGCACAGATACGCAGTATTTT
TRBD1	TRBJ1-1	NA	TRBV19	CASSIGTGQIEAFF	TGTGCCAGTAGTATAGGAACGGGACAGATAGAAGCTTTCTTT
NA	TRBJ1-4	NA	TRBV9	CASSPFQGNEKLFF	TGTGCCAGCAGCCCCTTCCAGGGTAATGAAAAACTGTTTTTT
TRBD1	TRBJ1-1	NA	TRBV2	CASDRGTNTEAFF	TGTGCCAGCGACAGGGGGACTAACACTGAAGCTTTCTTT
TRBD2	TRBJ2-5	NA	TRBV2	CASSGLAETQYF	TGTGCCAGCAGCGGACTAGCAGAGACCCAGTACTTC
NA	TRBJ2-3	NA	TRBV5-1	CASSLHGQTTDTQYF	TGCGCCAGCAGCTTGCATGGACAGACCACAGATACGCAGTATTTT
TRBD2	TRBJ2-3	NA	TRBV6-4	CASSDSAGGPDTQYF	TGTGCCAGCAGTGATTCAGCGGGAGGGCCAGATACGCAGTATTTT
TRBD1	TRBJ1-2	NA	TRBV5-4	CASSLVGQGGEGYTF	TGTGCCAGCAGCTTAGTGGGACAGGGAGGAGAGGGCTACACCTTC
NA	TRBJ1-1	NA	TRBV27	CASSLPGRTEAFF	TGTGCCAGCAGTTTACCGGGCCGGACTGAAGCTTTCTTT
TRBD2	TRBJ2-7	NA	TRBV4-1	CASSHVLAGLSSYEQYF	TGCGCCAGCAGCCACGTACTAGCGGGGCTTAGCTCCTACGAGCAGTACTTC
TRBD1	TRBJ1-2	NA	TRBV29-1	CSVSKTGDGYTF	TGTAGCGTATCAAAGACAGGGGACGGCTACACCTTC
TRBD1	TRBJ1-2	NA	TRBV19	CASSQGADYGYTF	TGTGCCAGTAGTCAGGGGGCGGACTATGGCTACACCTTC
NA	TRBJ2-1	NA	TRBV27	CASSPRRGEQFF	TGTGCCAGCAGTCCCCGGAGGGGTGAGCAGTTCTTC
NA	TRBJ2-3	once	TRBV13	CASSLGRTQYF	TGTGCCAGCAGCTTAGGACGGACGCAGTATTTT
TRBD2	TRBJ2-2	NA	TRBV4-2	CASSRTSGVTGELFF	TGTGCCAGCAGCCGTACTAGCGGGGTCACCGGGGAGCTGTTTTTT
TRBD1	TRBJ1-1	NA	TRBV6-1	CASTFDRGNTEAFF	TGTGCCAGCACCTTTGACAGGGGGAACACTGAAGCTTTCTTT
TRBD2	TRBJ2-7	NA	TRBV9	CASSVGFAGVYEQYF	TGTGCCAGCAGCGTAGGTTTTGCGGGAGTCTACGAGCAGTACTTC
NA	TRBJ1-1	NA	TRBV18	CASSLPGLLPSAFF	TGTGCCAGCTCACTTCCAGGGTTACTGCCGTCGGCTTTCTTT
NA	TRBJ2-1	NA	TRBV27	CASSPARDFSYNEQFF	TGTGCCAGCAGTCCAGCGCGGGACTTTTCCTACAATGAGCAGTTCTTC
TRBD2	TRBJ2-3	few	TRBV30	CAWRGLAEAHTQYF	TGTGCCTGGAGGGGACTAGCGGAGGCCCATACGCAGTATTTT
NA	TRBJ2-7	few	TRBV10-3	CAISPGTYEQYF	TGTGCCATCAGTCCAGGAACCTACGAGCAGTACTTC
TRBD1	TRBJ2-3	NA	TRBV10-3	CAISVDRVLPDTQYF	TGTGCCATCAGTGTAGACAGGGTACTTCCAGATACGCAGTATTTT
NA	TRBJ2-1	NA	TRBV5-1	CASSLGLTSANEQFF	TGCGCCAGCAGCTTGGGGCTGACTAGTGCCAATGAGCAGTTCTTC
NA	TRBJ2-2	NA	TRBV5-1	CASSSLWGGANTGELFF	TGCGCCAGCAGCTCTCTGTGGGGGGGCGCGAACACCGGGGAGCTGTTTTTT
NA	TRBJ2-1	NA	TRBV18	CASSPGGVSYNEQFF	TGTGCCAGCTCACCGGGCGGGGTCTCCTACAATGAGCAGTTCTTC
TRBD1	TRBJ2-7	NA	TRBV15	CATSRRRAATGFYEQYF	TGTGCCACCAGCAGAAGGCGTGCCGCGACAGGGTTCTACGAGCAGTACTTC
TRBD2	TRBJ2-5	once	TRBV5-1	CASSFLAGGGGETQYF	TGCGCCAGCAGCTTCCTAGCGGGGGGTGGTGGTGAGACCCAGTACTTC
NA	TRBJ2-3	NA	TRBV11-2	CASSSTDTQYF	TGTGCCAGCAGCTCCACAGATACGCAGTATTTT
NA	TRBJ2-7	NA	TRBV5-8	CASSFLAGRPHEQYF	TGTGCCAGCAGCTTTTTGGCGGGGAGGCCCCACGAGCAGTACTTC
TRBD1	TRBJ2-7	many	TRBV28	CASSLSGQGSRIEQYF	TGTGCCAGCAGTTTATCTGGACAGGGATCGAGGATCGAGCAGTACTTC